This T cell receptor (beta chain) came from a study of shared clonotypes between healthy human individuals. Study-wide points: Sampling was confined to blood; repertoires within tissues likely differ. Generation probability values for non-shared clonotypes were lower than those for clonotypes shared by all four donors. How much donors shared clonotypes was expected to be affected by sequencing depth.

This clone was seen more than once but under ten times. Its antigen remains unknown. Trimming stripped 3 bases from V and 1 base from J, with 10 bases between. From germline, CDR1 is ENHRY and CDR2 SYGVKD. The CDR3 runs 14 residues. Deep-level settings were used for running the assay. This table comes from immunoSEQ multiplex PCR, and its TCRdb copy is limited to in-frame clones, with some not included. The table lists roughly 300,000 clones, around 79% of them singletons. The genes are TRBV10-3 and TRBJ2-7; tentative D call: TRBD2 (6 bases). This TCR was recovered from a man aged 25-40 years in good health. The specimen sequenced was memory CD4+ T cells sorted from blood. Subset denoted: CD45RA-negative fraction. The CDR3 spells CAISDGGVSYEQYF. The CDR3 DNA reads TGTGCCATCAGTGATGGCGGGGTATCCTACGAGCAGTACTTC.